Below are 21 T cell receptor beta chains sequenced from a single sample in a study of beta chain features in type 1 diabetes. What was sequenced were expressed TCRB transcripts, since all of the isolated RNA had been reverse transcribed. Some clones are missing from TCRdb's copy, which holds only in-frame ones; the method was immunoSEQ multiplex PCR. The sample yields approximately 330,000 clones, about 11% seen once. Sequenced: naive CD4+ T cells from blood. Every receptor here comes from a woman in her 30s in good health.

Only a few counts were recorded for this clone. This chain uses TRBV18 with TRBJ1-1, with 7 bases aligning to TRBD1. Trimming at V came to 3 bases and at J to 2 bases, leaving 9 bases not matched to a gene. This CDR3 is 16 amino acids long. Germline CDR1 is KGHSH and CDR2 is LQKENI. The DNA of the CDR3 is TGTGCCAGCTCACCTGACAGGGTAAGGCGAAACACTGAAGCTTTCTTT. Translation gives CASSPDRVRRNTEAFF. The variable domain in full, completed from reference TRBV18 and TRBJ1-1, reads NAGVMQNPRHLVRRRGQEARLRCSPMKGHSHVYWYRQLPEEGLKFMVYLQKENIIDESGMPKERFSAEFPKEGPSILRIQQVVRGDSAAYFCASSPDRVRRNTEAFFGQGTRLTVV.

This sequence joins TRBV19 and TRBJ2-3; possible D gene TRBD1, 6 bases. There are 13 residues in the CDR3. Per the germline V gene, CDR1 is LNHDA and CDR2 is SQIVND (reference sequence). V dropped 6 bases and J dropped 1 base, with 8 bases sitting between them. CDR3 in amino acids: CASRQGGTDTQYF. CDR3 bases: TGTGCCAGTAGACAGGGTGGCACAGATACGCAGTATTTT.

The chain employs TRBV5-1 and TRBJ2-5, with TRBD1 identical over 9 bases. With 6 bases clipped from V and 7 bases from J, the junction kept 16 bases outside the gene matches. Germline V gives CDR1 SGHRS, CDR2 YFSETQ. The CDR3 sequence is 16 residues long. The CDR3 here is CASTSRSWDRVSTQYF. CDR3 coding DNA: TGCGCCAGCACGTCCCGATCGTGGGACAGGGTTTCGACCCAGTACTTC.

This clone was seen a few times. The chain links TRBV5-8 to TRBJ1-1; 7 nucleotides match TRBD1. V gave up 0 bases and J gave up 5 bases; unmatched junction bases: 1. The germline V gene has CDR1 SGHTS and CDR2 YDEGEE. CDR3 size: 13 residues. The CDR3 DNA reads as TGTGCCAGCAGCTTGGACAGGGGAACTGAAGCTTTCTTT. Its protein is CASSLDRGTEAFF.

This clone was observed a handful of times. The germline gene is not matched at one end of the junction; a read error may be the cause. The rearrangement joins TRBV7-7 to TRBJ2-2; tentatively, D is TRBD2 (7 bases). The CDR3 length is 17 residues. Germline-derived CDR1 and CDR2 are SSHAT and FNYEAQ (reference sequence). The CDR3 loop is CASSSNAGGGHTGELFF. Here the CDR3 DNA reads TGTGCTAGCAGCTCTAATGCAGGCGGGGGCCACACCGGGGAGCTGTTTTTT.

The genes are TRBV5-4 and TRBJ1-2; D ambiguous. Germline CDR1 reads SGHNT; CDR2 reads YYREEE (reference sequence). CDR3 length: 13 residues. Trimming took off 2 bases at V and 4 bases at J, with 9 bases between the two ends. This chain's CDR3 is CASSFSSFYGYTF. CDR3 in DNA: TGTGCCAGCAGCTTTAGCAGCTTCTATGGCTACACCTTC. Together with reference TRBV5-4 and TRBJ1-2, the CDR3 gives the full variable domain: ETGVTQSPTHLIKTRGQQVTLRCSSQSGHNTVSWYQQALGQGPQFIFQYYREEENGRGNFPPRFSGLQFPNYSSELNVNALELDDSALYLCASSFSSFYGYTFGSGTRLTVV.

The rearrangement uses TRBV7-3 and TRBJ1-1, with D unresolved. V gave up 3 bases and J gave up 5 bases, with 10 bases separating them. The germline V gene encodes CDR1 SGHTA and CDR2 FQGTGA. The CDR3 runs 13 residues. In DNA, the CDR3 is TGTGCCAGCAGCTTGAGTAGAGAGACTGAAGCTTTCTTT. It specifies CASSLSRETEAFF.

This clone was seen more than once but under ten times. The chain uses TRBV2 and TRBJ2-1, with TRBD1 identical over 7 bases. V trimming: 7 bases; J trimming: 6 bases; junction bases outside the gene matches: 3. Germline CDR1 is SNHLY and CDR2 is FYNNEI. The CDR3 totals 12 residues. CDR3: CASTQGVNEQFF. The CDR3 DNA follows: TGTGCCAGCACCCAGGGGGTCAATGAGCAGTTCTTC.

The chain employs TRBV25-1 and TRBJ1-3; 7 bases map to TRBD1. After removal of 4 bases from V and 4 bases from J, the junction contained 4 bases not matched to a gene. The CDR3 has 14 amino acids. CDR1 and CDR2 from the germline V gene are MGHDK and SYGVNS. For the CDR3, the DNA is TGTGCCAGCAGTGCTACAGGGGTCGGAAACACCATATATTTT. Translation: CASSATGVGNTIYF.

The chain has TRBV9 and TRBJ2-2; 12 bases map to TRBD1. Germline trimming cut 0 bases from V and 3 bases from J; bases unmatched to any gene: 3. There are 17 residues in the CDR3. Germline V gives CDR1 SGDLS, CDR2 YYNGEE. In nucleotides, the CDR3 is TGTGCCAGCAGCGTAGTGGGACAGGGGGCGTACACCGGGGAGCTGTTTTTT. This sequence encodes CASSVVGQGAYTGELFF. The full variable domain, with the rest looked up from reference TRBV9 and TRBJ2-2, is DSGVTQTPKHLITATGQRVTLRCSPRSGDLSVYWYQQSLDQGLQFLIQYYNGEERAKGNILERFSAQQFPDLHSELNLSSLELGDSALYFCASSVVGQGAYTGELFFGEGSRLTVL.

The table lists this clone with a few counts. This chain uses TRBV28 with TRBJ1-5; D perhaps matches TRBD1 (5 bases). Trimming shortened V by 7 bases and J by 6 bases, and 10 bases separated the two germline ends. The V gene's germline CDR1 is MDHEN and CDR2 SYDVKM. There are 12 residues in the CDR3. In DNA form, the CDR3 reads TGTGCCAGCACCGACAGAATTCAGCCCCAGCATTTT. Amino acid sequence: CASTDRIQPQHF.

The chain combines TRBV11-1 with TRBJ2-2; weak D call: TRBD1 (6 bases). The CDR3 is made up of 14 amino acids. Germline loops: CDR1 SGHAT, CDR2 FQDESV (reference sequence). Trimming took 2 bases from V and 3 from J, leaving 7 bases between them. The CDR3 DNA is TGTGCCAGCAGCTTACAGGGGCACACCGGGGAGCTGTTTTTT. Translating gives CASSLQGHTGELFF.

The chain joins TRBV7-2 to TRBJ2-3, with TRBD2 identical over 7 bases. In germline, CDR1 is SGHTA, CDR2 FQGNSA. Trimming cost V 3 bases and J 4 bases; bases outside gene matches: 4. The CDR3 runs 14 residues. The CDR3 nucleotides are TGTGCCAGCAGCTTCGGACTAGAGGCAGATACGCAGTATTTT. This translates into CASSFGLEADTQYF.

This clone was recorded a few times. The J gene is TRBJ2-7, the V gene TRBV6-6; TRBD1 aligns across 7 bases. The CDR3 runs 14 residues. Germline assignment: CDR1 MNHNY and CDR2 SVGAGI (reference sequence). After removal of 10 bases from V and 2 bases from J, the junction contained 11 bases not matched to a gene. In DNA, the CDR3 is TGTGCCACCGAGACCGCCGGGACAGCCTACGAGCAGTACTTC. Protein sequence: CATETAGTAYEQYF.

The CDR3 here is CASSLVPAGTGGAGGTEAFF. Written as DNA, the CDR3 is TGCGCCAGCAGCTTGGTACCTGCCGGGACAGGGGGCGCGGGAGGGACTGAAGCTTTCTTT. The chain carries TRBV5-1 and TRBJ1-1; the match to TRBD1 covers 12 bases. The germline V gene has CDR1 SGHRS and CDR2 YFSETQ. V was pared by 0 bases and J by 5 bases, with 17 bases of the junction left unmatched. The CDR3 has 20 residues.

This clone was detected a few times. The chain couples TRBV7-2 to TRBJ2-4, with a weak D call TRBD2 (6 bases). Germline V lookup: CDR1 SGHTA, CDR2 FQGNSA. The CDR3 is made up of 15 amino acids. The germline V and J ends were trimmed by 4 bases and 7 bases, with 17 bases remaining between them. CDR3 loop: CASSSTRGDGNIQYF. In nucleotides, the CDR3 is TGTGCCAGCAGCTCCACGCGGGGCGACGGGAACATTCAGTACTTC.

The chain recombines TRBV5-1 with TRBJ2-3; TRBD2 matches 11 bases. The CDR3 spans 15 residues. The germline V gene encodes CDR1 SGHRS and CDR2 YFSETQ. Trimming at V came to 4 bases and at J to 3 bases, leaving 4 bases not matched to a gene. CDR3 DNA sequence: TGCGCCAGCAGCCCTTTAGCGGGAGGGACAGATACGCAGTATTTT. Residues: CASSPLAGGTDTQYF.

This clone was counted a few times. The genes are TRBV5-1 and TRBJ2-1; 9 positions agree with TRBD2. The length of the CDR3 is 18 residues. Per the germline V gene, CDR1 is SGHRS and CDR2 is YFSETQ. V was clipped by 4 bases and J by 7 bases; unmatched bases: 18. CDR3 nucleotides: TGCGCCAGCAGCCCGGAGCTCTTAGCGGGAGCCCTTCTGAATGAGCAGTTCTTC. This gives the protein CASSPELLAGALLNEQFF.

The chain links TRBV4-3 to TRBJ2-1; 10 bases map to TRBD2. The CDR3 runs to 18 residues. Looked up from germline, CDR1 is LGHNA and CDR2 is YSLEER. The J segment lost 7 bases and the V segment lost 0 bases, leaving 12 bases of the junction unmatched. This chain's CDR3 is CASSQDWGISGGGNEQFF. The CDR3 DNA is TGCGCCAGCAGCCAAGATTGGGGTATAAGCGGGGGGGGGAATGAGCAGTTCTTC.

This clone occurred a few times. The genes are TRBV7-2 and TRBJ2-7; D gene uncertain. Germline-derived CDR1 and CDR2 are SGHTA and FQGNSA. The CDR3 spans 13 residues. V was shortened by 3 bases and J by 1 base, with 7 bases between the two germline ends. CDR3 residues: CASSFDTSYEQYF. Here the CDR3 DNA reads TGTGCCAGCAGCTTCGACACATCCTACGAGCAGTACTTC.

This clone was counted between two and nine times. CDR3 residues: CASSLGQGAYEQYF. The CDR3 nucleotides are TGTGCCAGCTCACTCGGACAGGGGGCGTACGAGCAGTACTTC. The V call is TRBV18, the J call TRBJ2-7, with 11 bases fitting TRBD1. The CDR3 covers 14 residues. The J segment lost 4 bases and the V segment lost 4 bases, leaving 3 bases of the junction unmatched. Germline CDR1 KGHSH, CDR2 LQKENI.